This T cell receptor beta chain was documented in a study of blood T cell repertoires in COVID-19. Study-wide context: The study drew acute and convalescent COVID-19 samples from the United States, Italy and Spain.

Repertoires were generated with immunoSEQ multiplex PCR, while TCRdb's copy carries only in-frame clones and drops some. This table holds about 98,000 clones, nearly 90% found once. CDR3 length: 12 residues. Germline V gene lookup returns CDR1 LGHDT and CDR2 YNNKEL (reference sequence). V trimming: 5 bases; J trimming: 9 bases; junction bases outside the gene matches: 4. V usage is TRBV3-1 (or the pseudogene TRBV3-2) and J usage is TRBJ2-1, with 7 bases that match TRBD2. This receptor was identified in a man aged 45-65 years with active COVID-19. The sequenced material came from peripheral blood. The CDR3 bases are TGTGCCAGCAGCTCCCGCGGGGGTGAGCAGTTCTTC. This translates into CASSSRGGEQFF.